This T cell receptor (beta chain) is drawn from a study of blood T cell repertoires in COVID-19 (dated by TCRdb to about 2020). About the full investigation: Samples from collaborators originated in the United States, Italy and Spain and spanned both the acute and convalescent phases of COVID-19. Where HLA class I and class II types were available, the types were taken from metadata supplied by the sample provider, not from assay-based typing. The dataset comprised deeply sampled blood TCRbeta repertoires from subjects exposed to, actively infected with, or recovered from COVID-19. The samples were drawn from two sources: the first 160 participants of the ongoing ImmuneRACE study, and some 1,300 subjects contributed by 6 global collaborators. A de-identified subject ID, COVID-19 status, age in years and sex were almost always included in the sample metadata. A freely available public database, intended as a resource for researchers studying the immune response to SARS-CoV-2, is where the repertoires were released. The prospective study material was composed of cDNA or gDNA derived from T cells, B-cell-depleted T cells, or PBMCs. Results and caveats for the whole study, not just this receptor: The quantity of clinical and demographic metadata differed by source and by participant and was supplied without curation.

TCRbeta CDR3 regions were amplified from genomic DNA by means of the immunoSEQ Assay, a bias-controlled multiplex PCR. As for the authors' bioinformatics: The number of nucleated cells in each sample was estimated from the amplification of reference gene primers within the assay. To quantify the absolute abundance of each unique TCRbeta CDR3 rearrangement, sequence reads were collapsed and filtered. For each sample, productive Simpson clonality was calculated by taking the square root of Simpson's diversity index across productive rearrangements. TCRdb took this table from immuneACCESS and kept in-frame rearrangements with V and J called. Such tables lack part of the clones; where checked against another copy, unresolved V genes explain under half of the gap, and the rest is unexplained. V, J and clone size reflect that table, while D and trimming were determined from the DNA. The sample data list under 250,000 clones, and roughly 83% of these were observed just once. The ten largest clones represent over 7.5% of the sample.

Each collaborating institution followed its own protocols to collect whole blood in K2EDTA tubes. For TCRbeta analysis, collaborators shipped samples as frozen whole blood, isolated PBMCs, or DNA extracted from either of those sample types. Clipping removes 3 bases from V and 2 bases from J, with 6 as the unmatched junction base count. The CDR3 sequence holds 16 residues, the cysteine and phenylalanine included. Only the CDR3 portion is preserved as DNA: 48 bases, with reading frame beginning at the first base. CDR1 and CDR2, looked up from the germline V gene, are KGHDR and SFDVKD. About this clone: There is no known antigen for this receptor. Per-base qualities were not stored, and no clone one base away is much larger.

Specimen: peripheral blood. The clonotype originates from an elderly man with acute or convalescent COVID-19. The chain is encoded by TRBV24-1 joined to TRBJ2-3; a stretch of 8 junction bases matches TRBD1. The nucleotide sequence is given as TGTGCCACCAGTGATGGAAGCAGGGGGCTCACAGATACGCAGTATTTT. It is translated as CATSDGSRGLTDTQYF.